The subject of this entry is one T cell receptor (beta chain). Its antigen is not known. The CDR3 runs 15 residues. Germline CDR1 SSHAT, CDR2 FNYEAQ (reference sequence). These data belong to a study of siplizumab effects on memory and regulatory T cells. Regarding the study as a whole: Fewer alloreactive sequences mapped to unstimulated CD4+ memory cells under siplizumab.

Per individual sample, 9.9 x 10^4 or so TCR templates were assayed. Repertoires were generated with immunoSEQ multiplex PCR, while TCRdb's copy carries only in-frame clones and drops some. The table lists approximately 70,000 clones, roughly nine tenths of them singletons. Sequenced material: CD8+ T cells sorted from blood. The TCR comes from a human donor in good health. The chain has TRBV7-7 and TRBJ2-1; 7 bases agree with TRBD2. The CDR3 nucleotides are TGTGCTACCCGACCCGAGGGAGGGAATTACAATGAGCAGTTCTTC. This gives the protein CATRPEGGNYNEQFF.